This paragraph covers one TCR beta chain sequence. The CDR3 covers 14 residues. Germline CDR1 and CDR2: MGHRA and YSYEKL. Trimming removed 2 bases from V and 7 bases from J; junction bases left unmatched: 4. The data belong to a study of cytomegalovirus exposure and HLA in healthy donors. Study in general: An earlier analysis identified approximately 120 million unique TCR beta sequences in approximately 170 million T cells.

The PCR made use of 60 Vbeta and 13 Jbeta primers. Repertoires were generated with immunoSEQ multiplex PCR, while TCRdb's copy carries only in-frame clones and drops some. The table shows approximately 97,000 clones, with around 77% occurring only once. The source is a male donor in good health and CMV-seropositive. Sequenced sample: PBMCs. The chain couples TRBV4-1 to TRBJ2-1; 8 nucleotides line up with TRBD2. The DNA of the CDR3 is TGCGCCAGCAGCCAAAGCGGGAGAGGTAATGAGCAGTTCTTC. Residues: CASSQSGRGNEQFF.